Listed below are T cell receptor beta chains from one sample, sequenced in a study of blood T cells in healthy people across ages. TCRdb reprocessed the 5' RACE reads with MiXCR, giving one entry per CDR3 protein. The repertoire includes approximately 1.5 million distinct CDR3 sequences, roughly 32% of them detected once, and approximately 11% sits in the top ten. Sequenced input: blood. Every receptor here comes from a woman aged 25-40 years in good health. The CDR3 runs from the conserved cysteine through the conserved F or W. The order of the fields is CDR3 protein, CDR3 DNA, D gene, V gene, clone size, J gene. A D gene is named only where the DNA matches it firmly. Part of the rows lack a size; the others show once, few, many or a class for expanded clones.

CASSRGDGGNYGYTF | TGTGCCAGCAGCCGGGGTGACGGAGGGAACTATGGCTACACCTTC | NA | TRBV3-1 | NA | TRBJ1-2
CASSPGGGGRSSYNEQFF | TGTGCCAGCAGCCCGGGGGGCGGGGGGCGAAGCTCCTACAATGAGCAGTTCTTC | TRBD2 | TRBV11-2 | NA | TRBJ2-1
CSVEGTSGSGRSYNEQFF | TGCAGCGTCGAGGGGACTAGCGGGAGTGGGAGATCCTACAATGAGCAGTTCTTC | TRBD2 | TRBV29-1 | few | TRBJ2-1
CASTAAEMNTEAFF | TGTGCCAGCACTGCGGCGGAAATGAACACTGAAGCTTTCTTT | NA | TRBV2 | NA | TRBJ1-1
CASNQLVGNQPQHF | TGTGCCAGCAACCAACTAGTGGGCAATCAGCCCCAGCATTTT | NA | TRBV5-5 | NA | TRBJ1-5
CASSPAGTAVWADTQYF | TGTGCCAGCAGCCCCGCCGGGACAGCTGTCTGGGCAGATACGCAGTATTTT | TRBD1 | TRBV7-9 | few | TRBJ2-3
CASSGLTKETQYF | TGTGCCAGCAGTGGCTTGACTAAAGAGACCCAGTACTTC | NA | TRBV2 | NA | TRBJ2-5
CSVKGIIGRPTDTQYF | TGCAGTGTTAAGGGGATTATTGGTCGCCCCACAGATACGCAGTATTTT | NA | TRBV20-1 | few | TRBJ2-3
CASSQDLGRVEGYTF | TGTGCCAGCAGCCAAGATCTGGGCAGGGTGGAGGGCTACACCTTC | NA | TRBV3-1 | NA | TRBJ1-2
CASTDRTSSDTQYF | TGTGCCAGCACCGATAGGACTAGTTCCGATACGCAGTATTTT | TRBD2 | TRBV6-5 | NA | TRBJ2-3
CASSLGLAGGRDTDTQYF | TGTGCCAGCAGCTTGGGACTAGCGGGGGGGCGTGACACAGATACGCAGTATTTT | TRBD2 | TRBV5-4 | NA | TRBJ2-3
CRGGTPSTDTQYF | TGCAGGGGCGGGACTCCTAGCACAGATACGCAGTATTTT | NA | TRBV20-1 | few | TRBJ2-3
CSAREGGRISYNEQFF | TGCAGTGCTAGAGAGGGTGGCCGAATCTCCTACAATGAGCAGTTCTTC | NA | TRBV20-1 | once | TRBJ2-1
CASSQGSGWNEQYF | TGCGCCAGCAGCCAAGGTTCCGGTTGGAACGAGCAGTACTTC | NA | TRBV4-1 | NA | TRBJ2-7
CASSLVQGTRSYGYTF | TGTGCCAGCAGCTTGGTCCAGGGGACGCGAAGCTATGGCTACACCTTC | NA | TRBV5-6 | NA | TRBJ1-2
CSARTSSGRETQYF | TGCAGTGCTAGAACCTCTAGCGGTCGGGAGACCCAGTACTTC | TRBD2 | TRBV20-1 | NA | TRBJ2-5
CAISGAGGSSYEQYF | TGTGCCATCAGTGGCGCGGGGGGTTCCAGCTACGAGCAGTACTTC | TRBD2 | TRBV10-3 | few | TRBJ2-7
CASSVLAGVPNEQFF | TGTGCCAGCAGCGTACTAGCGGGGGTACCGAATGAGCAGTTCTTC | TRBD2 | TRBV9 | NA | TRBJ2-1
CATSRDTPVGLAGETQYF | TGTGCCACCAGCAGAGATACGCCCGTTGGGCTAGCGGGAGAGACCCAGTACTTC | TRBD2 | TRBV15 | NA | TRBJ2-5
CAGSPELRGETQYF | TGTGCCGGCAGCCCAGAGTTGCGAGGGGAGACCCAGTACTTC | NA | TRBV13 | NA | TRBJ2-5
CASSLGATNEKLFF | TGTGCCAGCAGCCTGGGAGCGACTAATGAAAAACTGTTTTTT | NA | TRBV7-9 | many | TRBJ1-4
CASSSSAPIGIGSEQYF | TGTGCCAGCAGTTCCTCCGCCCCGATAGGGATAGGCTCCGAGCAGTACTTC | NA | TRBV27 | NA | TRBJ2-7
CASSVDAGSFGEQYF | TGTGCCAGCAGCGTAGATGCTGGGTCCTTTGGAGAGCAGTACTTC | NA | TRBV9 | few | TRBJ2-4
CASSSHAGSPLHF | TGTGCCAGCTCGAGTCATGCGGGTTCACCCCTCCACTTT | NA | TRBV14 | few | TRBJ1-6
CASRGQGVGTQYF | TGTGCCAGCAGGGGACAGGGCGTGGGGACCCAGTACTTC | TRBD1 | TRBV7-9 | NA | TRBJ2-5
CASSFGTSRSYEQYF | TGTGCCAGCAGTTTTGGGACTAGCAGATCCTACGAGCAGTACTTC | TRBD2 | TRBV12-3/TRBV12-4 | NA | TRBJ2-7
CSASPAMGIEGELFF | TGCAGCGCCTCCCCCGCGATGGGGATTGAAGGGGAGCTGTTTTTT | NA | TRBV29-1 | NA | TRBJ2-2
CSVERDLNEQFF | TGCAGCGTTGAAAGGGATCTCAATGAGCAGTTCTTC | NA | TRBV29-1 | many | TRBJ2-1
CASSTRTSGGSDYEQYF | TGTGCCAGCAGTACCCGGACTAGCGGGGGTTCCGACTACGAGCAGTACTTC | TRBD2 | TRBV28 | few | TRBJ2-7
CAISELEYGVQYF | TGTGCCATCAGTGAGCTAGAGTATGGCGTGCAGTACTTC | NA | TRBV10-3 | NA | TRBJ2-7
CASSPMARNEQFF | TGTGCCAGCTCACCAATGGCCCGGAATGAGCAGTTCTTC | NA | TRBV18 | NA | TRBJ2-1
CSVGHFDSGNTIYF | TGCAGCGTTGGACATTTCGACTCTGGAAACACCATATATTTT | NA | TRBV29-1 | NA | TRBJ1-3
CASWETGGNEQFF | TGTGCCAGTTGGGAAACTGGCGGCAATGAGCAGTTCTTC | NA | TRBV28 | few | TRBJ2-1
CSAPSGRAPETDTQYF | TGCAGTGCTCCTTCGGGACGGGCCCCCGAAACAGATACGCAGTATTTT | NA | TRBV20-1 | NA | TRBJ2-3
CASTKGGWGYTF | TGTGCCAGCACCAAAGGGGGCTGGGGCTACACCTTC | TRBD1 | TRBV3-1 | few | TRBJ1-2
CSARGLVENEQFF | TGCAGTGCTAGAGGGCTTGTGGAGAATGAGCAGTTCTTC | NA | TRBV20-1 | few | TRBJ2-1
CASSQEDWGLNYGYTF | TGCGCCAGCAGCCAAGAAGATTGGGGATTGAACTATGGCTACACCTTC | NA | TRBV4-1 | few | TRBJ1-2
CASSLGMTVRNEQFF | TGCGCCAGCAGCTTGGGCATGACGGTCCGGAATGAGCAGTTCTTC | NA | TRBV5-1 | NA | TRBJ2-1
CASSQIRGPPNYGYTF | TGTGCCAGCAGCCAAATCAGGGGGCCCCCTAACTATGGCTACACCTTC | TRBD1 | TRBV3-1 | NA | TRBJ1-2
CASSLLRAGQETQYF | TGCGCCAGCAGCTTGCTTCGCGCCGGCCAAGAGACCCAGTACTTC | NA | TRBV5-1 | few | TRBJ2-5
CASRSSDSGNEQFF | TGTGCCAGCAGGTCCTCCGATAGCGGCAATGAGCAGTTCTTC | NA | TRBV7-3 | few | TRBJ2-1
CAISEAGLQETQYF | TGTGCCATCAGTGAGGCGGGGCTCCAAGAGACCCAGTACTTC | NA | TRBV10-3 | NA | TRBJ2-5
CASNIHVLASRGEQFF | TGTGCCAGCAATATTCATGTCCTAGCGAGTAGGGGCGAGCAGTTCTTC | NA | TRBV6-5 | few | TRBJ2-1
CASSPIAGGRSYEQYF | TGCGCCAGCAGCCCCATAGCGGGGGGCCGCTCCTACGAGCAGTACTTC | TRBD2 | TRBV5-1 | few | TRBJ2-7
CAISYGGSSYNEQFF | TGTGCCATCAGTTACGGGGGGAGCTCCTACAATGAGCAGTTCTTC | TRBD2 | TRBV10-3 | few | TRBJ2-1
CASSHRAQDTQYF | TGTGCCAGCAGTCACAGGGCTCAGGATACGCAGTATTTT | NA | TRBV27 | few | TRBJ2-3
CASSSWTGALTEAFF | TGTGCCAGCAGTTCCTGGACGGGGGCATTGACTGAAGCTTTCTTT | NA | TRBV5-8 | NA | TRBJ1-1
CSASRPPRRGSYEQYF | TGCAGTGCTAGCCGTCCCCCCCGCAGGGGCTCCTACGAGCAGTACTTC | NA | TRBV20-1 | few | TRBJ2-7
CATSRAGIGQGLTDTQYF | TGTGCCACCAGCAGAGCTGGTATCGGGCAGGGCCTCACAGATACGCAGTATTTT | NA | TRBV15 | few | TRBJ2-3
CAWGSGDEQYF | TGTGCCTGGGGCTCGGGGGACGAGCAGTACTTC | NA | TRBV30 | few | TRBJ2-7
CASTPFGEGYSYGYTF | TGTGCCAGCACGCCCTTCGGTGAGGGGTACAGCTATGGCTACACCTTC | NA | TRBV6-6 | few | TRBJ1-2
CASSQVAGGHGGTQYF | TGTGCCAGCAGCCAAGTAGCGGGGGGTCATGGGGGGACGCAGTATTTT | TRBD2 | TRBV4-2 | many | TRBJ2-3
CASSPPSGGSQETQYF | TGTGCCAGCTCACCACCGTCGGGGGGAAGTCAAGAGACCCAGTACTTC | TRBD2 | TRBV18 | NA | TRBJ2-5
CSVEGTSGNWNNEQFF | TGCAGCGTTGAAGGGACTAGCGGGAATTGGAACAATGAGCAGTTCTTC | TRBD2 | TRBV29-1 | NA | TRBJ2-1